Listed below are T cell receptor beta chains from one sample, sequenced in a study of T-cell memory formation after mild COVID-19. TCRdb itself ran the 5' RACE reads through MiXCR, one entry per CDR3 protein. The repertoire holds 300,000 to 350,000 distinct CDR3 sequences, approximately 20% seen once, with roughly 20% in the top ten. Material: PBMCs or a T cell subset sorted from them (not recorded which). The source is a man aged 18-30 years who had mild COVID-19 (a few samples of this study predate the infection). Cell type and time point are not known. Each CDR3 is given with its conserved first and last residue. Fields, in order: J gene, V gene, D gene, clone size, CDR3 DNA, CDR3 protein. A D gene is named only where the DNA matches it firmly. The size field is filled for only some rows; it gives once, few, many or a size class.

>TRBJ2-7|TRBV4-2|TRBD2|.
TGTGCCAGCAGCCAAGGGTCTAGCGGGGGGCCGTACGAGCAGTACTTC
CASSQGSSGGPYEQYF
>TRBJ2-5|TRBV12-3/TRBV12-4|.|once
TGTGCCAGCAGTCCTTTCGGTGCCTCCACCTCAGAGACCCAGTACTTC
CASSPFGASTSETQYF
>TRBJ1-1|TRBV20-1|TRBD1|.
TGCAGTGCTCTGACAGGGAGGAGGTACACTGAAGCTTTCTTT
CSALTGRRYTEAFF
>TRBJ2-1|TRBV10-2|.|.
TGCGCCAGCAGTGGGACCCTGTCGGATGAGCAGTTCTTC
CASSGTLSDEQFF
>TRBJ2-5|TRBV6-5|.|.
TGTGCCAGCAGGGGGTCCCACCAAGAGACCCAGTACTTC
CASRGSHQETQYF
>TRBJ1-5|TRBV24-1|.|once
TGTGCCACCCCCCCTCCTAGACAGCGGGACACCCATTGCAGGGTCGGGCAGCCCCAGCATTTT
CATPPPRQRDTHCRVGQPQHF
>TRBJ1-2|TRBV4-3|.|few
TGCGCCAGCAGCCAAGATGGGACGGGTTTTAATGGCTACACCTTC
CASSQDGTGFNGYTF
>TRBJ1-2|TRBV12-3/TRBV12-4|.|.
TGTGCCAGCAGTTGGAGTAGGAATTACACCTTC
CASSWSRNYTF
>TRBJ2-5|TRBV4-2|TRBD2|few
TGTGCCAGCAGCCAAGCTAGCGGGGGGGCCGGAGGGTCCCAGTACTTC
CASSQASGGAGGSQYF
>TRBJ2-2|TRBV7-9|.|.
TGTGCCAGCAGCCCAGGGGGGGGCGTTCGAGTTGTCACCGGGGAGCTGTTTTTT
CASSPGGGVRVVTGELFF
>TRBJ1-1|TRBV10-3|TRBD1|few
TGTGCCACCAAAACAGGGGTGAGCACTGAAGCTTTCTTT
CATKTGVSTEAFF
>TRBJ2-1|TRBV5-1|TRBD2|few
TGCGCCAGCAGCTTGGGACTAGCGGGGGGGCCTTATGAGCAGTTCTTC
CASSLGLAGGPYEQFF
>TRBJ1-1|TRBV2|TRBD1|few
TGTGCCAGCAGGGACAGGGTTGGGATCACTGAAGCTTTCTTT
CASRDRVGITEAFF
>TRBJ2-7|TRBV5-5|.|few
TGTGCCAGCAGCTTACGGTTCTTCTACGAGCAGTACTTC
CASSLRFFYEQYF
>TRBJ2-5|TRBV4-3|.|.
TGCGCCAGCAGCCAAGAACGGAGGGAGACCCAGTACTTC
CASSQERRETQYF
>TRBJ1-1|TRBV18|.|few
TGTGCCAGCTCCGAGGGCCCGGGGGTGTGGAACACTGAAGCTTTCTTT
CASSEGPGVWNTEAFF
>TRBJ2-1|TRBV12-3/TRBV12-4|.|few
TGTGCCAGCAGTTTATCGACAGCCTACAATGAGCAGTTCTTC
CASSLSTAYNEQFF
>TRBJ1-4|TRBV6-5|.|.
TGTGCCAGCAGCCGTACGGACAGCTTTAATGAAAAACTGTTTTTT
CASSRTDSFNEKLFF
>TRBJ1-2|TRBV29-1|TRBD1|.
TGCAGCATCCAAGGCCGGGACAGCGAGTATGGCTACACCTTC
CSIQGRDSEYGYTF
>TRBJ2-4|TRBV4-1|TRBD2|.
TGCGCCAGCAGCCAAGGACTAGCGGGGGATATAGCCAAAAACATTCAGTACTTC
CASSQGLAGDIAKNIQYF
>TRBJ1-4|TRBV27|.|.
TGTGCCAGCAGTTTATATATGGGGTCCGATCTGTTTTTT
CASSLYMGSDLFF
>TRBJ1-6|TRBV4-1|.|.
TGCGCCAGCAGCCTTGGCAGGGATCATTCACCCCTCCACTTT
CASSLGRDHSPLHF
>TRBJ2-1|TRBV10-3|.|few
TGTGCCACATATACCTACGGGGTCGCAGGTGAGCAGTTCTTC
CATYTYGVAGEQFF
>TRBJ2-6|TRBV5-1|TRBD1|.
TGCGCCAGCAGCTATCCGACAGGGGTTGGGGCCAACGTCCTGACTTTC
CASSYPTGVGANVLTF
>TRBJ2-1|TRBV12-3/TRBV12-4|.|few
TGTGCCAGCAGTCGGACGTCAACTGAGCAGTTCTTC
CASSRTSTEQFF
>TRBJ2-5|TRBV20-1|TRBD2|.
TGCAGTGCAGGCCTAGCGGGGGTGCAAGAGACCCAGTACTTC
CSAGLAGVQETQYF
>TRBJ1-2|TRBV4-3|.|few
TGCGCCAGCAGCCAAACCAGGAACTCTAACTATGGCTACACCTTC
CASSQTRNSNYGYTF
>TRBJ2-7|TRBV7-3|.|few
TGTGCCAGCAGCTTTACAGGGTTGGGCGAGCAGTACTTC
CASSFTGLGEQYF
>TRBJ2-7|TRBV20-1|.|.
TGCAGTGCTGAGGGCCCCGGGGGGCTCTACGAGCAGTACTTC
CSAEGPGGLYEQYF
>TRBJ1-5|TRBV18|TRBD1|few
TGTGCCAGCTCACAAAGCAGGGGGAATCAGCCCCAGCATTTT
CASSQSRGNQPQHF
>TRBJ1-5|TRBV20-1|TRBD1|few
TGCAGTGCTTACTCCGGGACAGGGGGTAATCAGCCCCAGCATTTT
CSAYSGTGGNQPQHF
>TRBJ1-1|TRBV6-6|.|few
TGTGCCAGCAGACCAGTGGGGAACACTGAAGCTTTCTTT
CASRPVGNTEAFF
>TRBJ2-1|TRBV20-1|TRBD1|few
TGCAGTGCTAGAGGGACAGGGTGGGGGAATGAGCAGTTCTTC
CSARGTGWGNEQFF
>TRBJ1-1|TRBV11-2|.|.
TGTGCCAGCAGCTGGGGGACTGAAGCTTTATTT
CASSWGTEALF
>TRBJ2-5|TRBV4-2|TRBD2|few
TGTGCCAGCAGCCAGCGGACTAGCGCGGAGACCCAGTACTTC
CASSQRTSAETQYF
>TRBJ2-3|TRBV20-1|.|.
TGCAGTGCCGATACAAATCCCGGGACAAGCGTCGCAGATACGCAGTATTTT
CSADTNPGTSVADTQYF
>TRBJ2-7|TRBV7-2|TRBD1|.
TGTGCCAGCAGCTTTGCGGGACAGGAGTATTACTTC
CASSFAGQEYYF